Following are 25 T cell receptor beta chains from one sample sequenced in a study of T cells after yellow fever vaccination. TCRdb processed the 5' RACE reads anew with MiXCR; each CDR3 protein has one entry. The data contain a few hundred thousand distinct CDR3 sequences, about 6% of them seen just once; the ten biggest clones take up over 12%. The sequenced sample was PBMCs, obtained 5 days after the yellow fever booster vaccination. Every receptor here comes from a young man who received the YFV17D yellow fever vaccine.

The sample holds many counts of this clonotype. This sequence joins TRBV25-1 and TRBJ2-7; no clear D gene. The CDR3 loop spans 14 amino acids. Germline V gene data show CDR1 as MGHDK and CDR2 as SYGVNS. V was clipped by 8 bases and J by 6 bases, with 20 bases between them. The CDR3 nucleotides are TGTGCCAGCTGCCCATCACAGCACCTCGGCGAGCAGTACTTC. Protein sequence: CASCPSQHLGEQYF.

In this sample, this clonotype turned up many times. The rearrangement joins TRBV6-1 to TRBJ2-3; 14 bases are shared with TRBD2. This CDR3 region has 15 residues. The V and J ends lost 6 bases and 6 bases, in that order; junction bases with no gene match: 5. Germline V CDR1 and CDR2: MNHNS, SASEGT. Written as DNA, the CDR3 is TGTGCCAGCAGCCAGGGACTAGCGGGAGTGGATACGCAGTATTTT. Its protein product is CASSQGLAGVDTQYF.

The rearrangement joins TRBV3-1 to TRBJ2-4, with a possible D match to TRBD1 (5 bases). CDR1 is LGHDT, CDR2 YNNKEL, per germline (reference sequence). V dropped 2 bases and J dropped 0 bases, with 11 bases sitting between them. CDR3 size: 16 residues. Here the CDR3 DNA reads TGTGCCAGCAGCCAATTAAGGGGCCTAGCCAAAAACATTCAGTACTTC. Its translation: CASSQLRGLAKNIQYF.

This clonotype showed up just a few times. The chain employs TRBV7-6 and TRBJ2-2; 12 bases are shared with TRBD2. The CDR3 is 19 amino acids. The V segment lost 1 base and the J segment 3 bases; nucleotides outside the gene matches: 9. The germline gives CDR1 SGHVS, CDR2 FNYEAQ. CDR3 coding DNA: TGTGCCAGCAGCTTAGTTCGTGCTAGCGGGAGGGGAGACACCGGGGAGCTGTTTTTT. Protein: CASSLVRASGRGDTGELFF.

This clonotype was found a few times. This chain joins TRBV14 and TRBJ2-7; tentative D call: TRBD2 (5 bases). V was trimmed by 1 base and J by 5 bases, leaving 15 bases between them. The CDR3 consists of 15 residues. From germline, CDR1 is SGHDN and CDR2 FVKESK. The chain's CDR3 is CASSQVGKGAHEQYF. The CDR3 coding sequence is TGTGCCAGCAGCCAAGTGGGAAAGGGAGCCCACGAGCAGTACTTC.

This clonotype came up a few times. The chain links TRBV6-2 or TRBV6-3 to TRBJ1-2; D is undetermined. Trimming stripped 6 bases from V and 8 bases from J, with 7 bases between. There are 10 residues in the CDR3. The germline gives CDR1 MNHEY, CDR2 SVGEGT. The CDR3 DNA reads TGTGCCAGCAGGTCCGGCGGCTACACCTTC. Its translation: CASRSGGYTF.

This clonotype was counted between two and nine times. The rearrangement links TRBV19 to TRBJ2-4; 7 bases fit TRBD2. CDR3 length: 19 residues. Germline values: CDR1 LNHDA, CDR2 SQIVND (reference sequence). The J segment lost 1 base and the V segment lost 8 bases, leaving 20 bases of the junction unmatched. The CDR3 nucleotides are TGTGCCAGTCGACCCCTCCTGGCGGGAGACTCCTTCGCCAAAAACATTCAGTACTTC. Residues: CASRPLLAGDSFAKNIQYF.

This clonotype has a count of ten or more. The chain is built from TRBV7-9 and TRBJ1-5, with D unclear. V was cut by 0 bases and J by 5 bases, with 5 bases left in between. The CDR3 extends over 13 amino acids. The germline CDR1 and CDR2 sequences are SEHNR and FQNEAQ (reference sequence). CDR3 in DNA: TGTGCCAGCAGCTTAGCGGGAGATCAGCCCCAGCATTTT. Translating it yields CASSLAGDQPQHF. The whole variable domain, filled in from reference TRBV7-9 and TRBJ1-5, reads DTGVSQNPRHKITKRGQNVTFRCDPISEHNRLYWYRQTLGQGPEFLTYFQNEAQLEKSRLLSDRFSAERPKGSFSTLEIQRTEQGDSAMYLCASSLAGDQPQHFGDGTRLSIL.

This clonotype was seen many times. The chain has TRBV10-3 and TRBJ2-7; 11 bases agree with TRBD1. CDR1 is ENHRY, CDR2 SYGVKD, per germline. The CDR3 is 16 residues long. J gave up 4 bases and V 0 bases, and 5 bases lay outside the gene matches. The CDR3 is CAISESGQGARYEQYF. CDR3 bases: TGTGCCATCAGTGAGTCCGGACAGGGGGCAAGGTACGAGCAGTACTTC.

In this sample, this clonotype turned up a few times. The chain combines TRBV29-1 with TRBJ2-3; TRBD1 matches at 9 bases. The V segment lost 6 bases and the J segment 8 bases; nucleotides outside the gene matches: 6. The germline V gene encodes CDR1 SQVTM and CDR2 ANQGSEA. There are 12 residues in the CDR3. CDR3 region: CSVGQGGGTQYF. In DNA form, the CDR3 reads TGCAGCGTGGGACAGGGAGGGGGTACGCAGTATTTT.

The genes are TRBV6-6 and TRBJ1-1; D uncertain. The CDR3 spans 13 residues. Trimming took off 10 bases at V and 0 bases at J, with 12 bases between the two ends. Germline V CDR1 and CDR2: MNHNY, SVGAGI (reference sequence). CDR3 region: CATMPGMNTEAFF. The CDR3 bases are TGTGCCACCATGCCCGGCATGAACACTGAAGCTTTCTTT.

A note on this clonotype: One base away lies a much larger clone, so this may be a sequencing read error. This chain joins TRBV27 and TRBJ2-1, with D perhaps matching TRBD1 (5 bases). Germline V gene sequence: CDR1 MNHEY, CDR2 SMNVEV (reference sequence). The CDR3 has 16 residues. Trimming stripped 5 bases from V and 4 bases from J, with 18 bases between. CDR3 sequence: CASSRVGLRQYNEQFF. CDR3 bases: TGTGCCAGCAGTCGGGTGGGGCTCAGGCAATACAATGAGCAGTTCTTC.

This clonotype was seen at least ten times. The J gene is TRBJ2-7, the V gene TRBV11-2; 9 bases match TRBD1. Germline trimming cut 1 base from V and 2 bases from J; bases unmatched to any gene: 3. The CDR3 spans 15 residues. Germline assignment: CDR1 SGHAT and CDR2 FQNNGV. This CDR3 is CASSLGGTGTYEQYF. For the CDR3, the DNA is TGTGCCAGCAGCTTAGGAGGGACAGGGACCTACGAGCAGTACTTC.

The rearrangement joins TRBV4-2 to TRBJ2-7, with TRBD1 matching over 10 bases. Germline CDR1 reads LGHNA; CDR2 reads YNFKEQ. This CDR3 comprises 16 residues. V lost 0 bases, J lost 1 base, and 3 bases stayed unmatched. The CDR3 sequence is CASSQDGDRGSYEQYF. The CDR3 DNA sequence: TGTGCCAGCAGCCAAGATGGGGACAGGGGTTCCTACGAGCAGTACTTC.

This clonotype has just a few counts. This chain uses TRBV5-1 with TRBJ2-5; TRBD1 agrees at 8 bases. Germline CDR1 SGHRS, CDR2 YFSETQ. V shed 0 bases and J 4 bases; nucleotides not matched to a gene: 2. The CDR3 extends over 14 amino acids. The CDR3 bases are TGCGCCAGCAGCTTGGAACAGGGGGGAGAGACCCAGTACTTC. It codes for CASSLEQGGETQYF.

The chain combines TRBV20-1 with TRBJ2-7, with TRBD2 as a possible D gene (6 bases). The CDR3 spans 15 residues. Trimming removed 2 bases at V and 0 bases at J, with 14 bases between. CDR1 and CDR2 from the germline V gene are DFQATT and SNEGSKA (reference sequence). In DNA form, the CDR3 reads TGCAGTGCTAGATCCCTTAGCGGAGGCTCCTACGAGCAGTACTTC. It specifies CSARSLSGGSYEQYF.

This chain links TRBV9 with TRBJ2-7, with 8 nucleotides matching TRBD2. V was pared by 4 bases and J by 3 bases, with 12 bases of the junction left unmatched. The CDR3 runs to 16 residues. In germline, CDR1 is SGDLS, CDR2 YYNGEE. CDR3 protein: CASSPRISGKVYEQYF. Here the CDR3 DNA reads TGTGCCAGCAGCCCCCGGATTAGCGGGAAGGTCTACGAGCAGTACTTC. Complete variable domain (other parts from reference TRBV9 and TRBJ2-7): DSGVTQTPKHLITATGQRVTLRCSPRSGDLSVYWYQQSLDQGLQFLIQYYNGEERAKGNILERFSAQQFPDLHSELNLSSLELGDSALYFCASSPRISGKVYEQYFGPGTRLTVT.

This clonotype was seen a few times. CDR3 coding DNA: TGTGCCACCAGCAGAGAAATCCCCCCCTACGAGCAGTACTTC. Translated: CATSREIPPYEQYF. The V gene is TRBV15, the J gene TRBJ2-7; no clear D. CDR1 is LNHNV and CDR2 is YYDKDF in the germline V gene (reference sequence). The CDR3 runs to 14 residues. Trimming shortened V by 0 bases and J by 2 bases, and 8 bases separated the two germline ends.

The CDR3 DNA follows: TGTGCCACCAGCAGACCTAGCGGGAGAGGTACCGGGGAGCTGTTTTTT. Translation: CATSRPSGRGTGELFF. The rearrangement uses TRBV15 and TRBJ2-2; 10 bases are shared with TRBD2. V lost 2 bases and J lost 5; bases outside the gene matches: 5. The V gene's germline CDR1 is LNHNV and CDR2 YYDKDF (reference sequence). The CDR3 is made up of 16 amino acids.

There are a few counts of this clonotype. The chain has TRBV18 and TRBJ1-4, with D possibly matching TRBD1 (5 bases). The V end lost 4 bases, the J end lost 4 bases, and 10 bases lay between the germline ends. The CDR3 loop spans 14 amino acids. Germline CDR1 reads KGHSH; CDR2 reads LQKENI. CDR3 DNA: TGTGCCAGCTCACGGGCAGGGTTTAATGAAAAACTGTTTTTT. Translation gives CASSRAGFNEKLFF.

In DNA, the CDR3 is TGCAGCGTGACAGGCTCCTACGAGCAGTACTTC. This codes for CSVTGSYEQYF. The gene calls are TRBV20-1 and TRBJ2-7, with D perhaps matching TRBD1 (6 bases). The CDR3 covers 11 residues. Looked up from germline, CDR1 is DFQATT and CDR2 is SNEGSKA (reference sequence).

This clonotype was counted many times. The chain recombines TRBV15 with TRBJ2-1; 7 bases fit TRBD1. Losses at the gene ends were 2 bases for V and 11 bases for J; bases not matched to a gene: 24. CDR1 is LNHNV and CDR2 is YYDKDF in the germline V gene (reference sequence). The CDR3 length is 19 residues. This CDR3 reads CATSRSEAGGGSYNEKQFF. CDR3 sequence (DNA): TGTGCCACCAGCAGATCTGAGGCAGGGGGTGGCTCCTACAATGAAAAGCAGTTCTTC.

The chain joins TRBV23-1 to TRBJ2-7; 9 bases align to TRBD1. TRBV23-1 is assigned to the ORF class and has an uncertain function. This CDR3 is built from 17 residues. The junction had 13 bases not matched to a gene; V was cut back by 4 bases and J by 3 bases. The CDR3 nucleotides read TGCGCCAGCAGTCTAGAACTGGACAGGGGTGGCAACTACGAGCAGTACTTC. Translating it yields CASSLELDRGGNYEQYF.

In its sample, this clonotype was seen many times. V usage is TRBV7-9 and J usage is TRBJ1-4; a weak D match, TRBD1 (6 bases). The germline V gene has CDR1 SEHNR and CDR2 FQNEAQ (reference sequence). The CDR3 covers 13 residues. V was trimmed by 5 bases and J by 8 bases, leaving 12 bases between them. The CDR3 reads CASSDDRSEKLFF. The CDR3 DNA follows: TGTGCCAGCAGCGATGACAGGTCCGAAAAACTGTTTTTT. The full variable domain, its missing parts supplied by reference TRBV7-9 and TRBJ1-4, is DTGVSQNPRHKITKRGQNVTFRCDPISEHNRLYWYRQTLGQGPEFLTYFQNEAQLEKSRLLSDRFSAERPKGSFSTLEIQRTEQGDSAMYLCASSDDRSEKLFFGSGTQLSVL.

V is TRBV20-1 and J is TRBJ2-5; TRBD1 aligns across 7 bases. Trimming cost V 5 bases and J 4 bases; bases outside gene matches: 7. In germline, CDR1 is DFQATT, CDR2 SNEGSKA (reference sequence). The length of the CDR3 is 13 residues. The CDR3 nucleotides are TGCAGTGCTTTACAGGGGTCTGCAGAGACCCAGTACTTC. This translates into CSALQGSAETQYF.